These 32 T cell receptor beta chains came from one sample sequenced in a study of CD8+CD57+ T cells in acquired aplastic anemia. CDR3 and TCR beta VDJ profiling relied on genomic DNA as the template. One entry per CDR3 protein, called by TCRdb with MiXCR from the reads. This sample has 180,000 or so distinct CDR3 sequences, with under 55% found just once. Material: sorted CD4+, CD8+, or CD8+CD57+ T cells (not recorded which) from PBMCs. These receptors came from a human donor in good health.

This chain links TRBV2 with TRBJ2-7; D may match TRBD1 or TRBD2 (6 bases each). Germline-derived CDR1 and CDR2 are SNHLY and FYNNEI. V lost 2 bases and J 4 bases, leaving 15 bases between the germline ends. CDR3 length equals 15 residues. The chain's CDR3 is CASSESGGQGYEQYF. In nucleotides, the CDR3 is TGTGCCAGCAGTGAATCCGGGGGCCAGGGGTACGAGCAGTACTTC.

This clonotype was recorded once. This CDR3 is CASSLPGKGNTGELFF. Written as DNA, the CDR3 is TGTGCCAGCAGCTTGCCGGGGAAGGGGAACACCGGGGAGCTGTTTTTT. The rearrangement links TRBV11-2 to TRBJ2-2; the D gene is possibly TRBD2 (5 bases). Deletions cut 3 bases from V and 1 base from J, with 12 bases between. The germline V gene has CDR1 SGHAT and CDR2 FQNNGV. The CDR3 is 16 amino acids.

This chain connects TRBV5-1 to TRBJ2-6, with TRBD1 identical over 8 bases. The trim removed 3 bases at V and 2 bases at J, leaving 4 bases unmatched. This CDR3 is 16 amino acids long. Germline V CDR1 and CDR2: SGHRS, YFSETQ. The CDR3 protein is CASSSGQETGANVLTF. Written as DNA, the CDR3 is TGCGCCAGCAGCTCGGGACAGGAGACTGGGGCCAACGTCCTGACTTTC.

The chain links TRBV29-1 to TRBJ1-1; D gene uncertain. Germline-derived CDR1 and CDR2 are SQVTM and ANQGSEA. The CDR3 length is 13 residues. V lost 3 bases and J lost 5, with 13 bases in between. The CDR3 DNA reads as TGCAGCGTTGATAGTCCTGGGAAGACTGAAGCTTTCTTT. Translation gives CSVDSPGKTEAFF. Based on the CDR3 plus reference TRBV29-1 and TRBJ1-1, the full variable domain is SAVISQKPSRDICQRGTSLTIQCQVDSQVTMMFWYRQQPGQSLTLIATANQGSEATYESGFVIDKFPISRPNLTFSTLTVSNMSPEDSSIYLCSVDSPGKTEAFFGQGTRLTVV.

The chain recombines TRBV6-2 or TRBV6-3 with TRBJ2-4; the D is unclear. Germline V gene sequence: CDR1 MNHEY, CDR2 SVGEGT. This CDR3 contains 16 residues. Trimming left V 2 bases short and J 0 bases short, with 11 bases between. The CDR3 bases are TGTGCCAGCAGTTACGTCGGTCAACTAGCCAAAAACATTCAGTACTTC. Protein sequence: CASSYVGQLAKNIQYF.

This clonotype has a handful of counts. The chain is built from TRBV18 and TRBJ2-7, with 7 bases aligning to TRBD2. The germline V gene has CDR1 KGHSH and CDR2 LQKENI. CDR3 size: 14 residues. V lost 3 bases and J lost 0; bases outside the gene matches: 2. The CDR3 region is CASSPREFSYEQYF. As DNA, the CDR3 is TGTGCCAGCTCACCGCGGGAGTTCTCCTACGAGCAGTACTTC. Together with reference TRBV18 and TRBJ2-7, the CDR3 gives the full variable domain: NAGVMQNPRHLVRRRGQEARLRCSPMKGHSHVYWYRQLPEEGLKFMVYLQKENIIDESGMPKERFSAEFPKEGPSILRIQQVVRGDSAAYFCASSPREFSYEQYFGPGTRLTVT.

This clonotype was found many times. The chain links TRBV7-2 to TRBJ2-7, with TRBD2 matching over 7 bases. This CDR3 is 16 amino acids long. CDR1 and CDR2 from the germline V gene are SGHTA and FQGNSA. The V segment lost 1 base and the J segment 2 bases; nucleotides outside the gene matches: 8. CDR3 coding DNA: TGTGCCAGCAGCTTAGGGAGGACTAGGACCACCTACGAGCAGTACTTC. It is translated as CASSLGRTRTTYEQYF.

This clonotype was seen once. V and J are TRBV29-1 and TRBJ2-7, with a possible D match to TRBD1 (6 bases). The CDR3 loop spans 13 amino acids. The germline CDR1 and CDR2 sequences are SQVTM and ANQGSEA. Deletions cut 4 bases from V and 0 bases from J, with 10 bases between. The CDR3 loop is CSVGGQSSYEQYF. The CDR3 nucleotides read TGCAGCGTTGGAGGACAGAGCTCCTACGAGCAGTACTTC.

The chain links TRBV7-9 to TRBJ2-7; D is possibly TRBD2 (5 bases). V was clipped by 0 bases and J by 5 bases, with 11 bases between them. Germline loops: CDR1 SEHNR, CDR2 FQNEAQ (reference sequence). This CDR3 is built from 14 residues. The CDR3 region is CASSLAGEAHEQYF. CDR3 coding DNA: TGTGCCAGCAGCTTAGCGGGAGAAGCCCACGAGCAGTACTTC.

The V call is TRBV28, the J call TRBJ1-6, with 8 bases matching TRBD1. V trimming: 8 bases; J trimming: 11 bases; junction bases outside the gene matches: 14. Looked up from germline, CDR1 is MDHEN and CDR2 is SYDVKM. CDR3 length equals 15 residues. The CDR3 sequence: CASLAPGTGAPPLHF. In DNA, the CDR3 is TGTGCCAGCCTCGCCCCCGGGACAGGCGCTCCACCCCTCCACTTT.

The chain has TRBV10-1 and TRBJ2-7; 13 nucleotides align to TRBD2. The CDR3 loop spans 15 amino acids. J was trimmed by 2 bases and V by 2 bases; bases with no gene match: 0. CDR1 is WNHNN, CDR2 SYGVQD, per germline (reference sequence). The CDR3 sequence: CASSEGLAGAYEQYF. The DNA for the CDR3 is TGCGCCAGCAGTGAGGGACTAGCGGGGGCCTACGAGCAGTACTTC.

This clonotype has more than one count but fewer than ten. This sequence joins TRBV24-1 and TRBJ2-1; D uncertain. The CDR3 has 13 residues. Trimming left V 5 bases short and J 6 bases short, with 10 bases between. CDR1 is KGHDR and CDR2 is SFDVKD in the germline V gene. The chain's CDR3 is CATSAVGFNEQFF. DNA of the CDR3: TGTGCCACCAGTGCGGTAGGTTTCAATGAGCAGTTCTTC.

This chain uses TRBV2 with TRBJ2-7; weak D call: TRBD1 (6 bases). CDR3 size: 13 residues. The V and J ends lost 5 bases and 2 bases respectively, with 10 bases between them. Germline V gives CDR1 SNHLY, CDR2 FYNNEI. CDR3 coding DNA: TGTGCCAGCAGTAGACAGGACACCTACGAGCAGTACTTC. Residues: CASSRQDTYEQYF.

The chain recombines TRBV2 with TRBJ2-5; D gene uncertain. Per germline, CDR1 SNHLY and CDR2 FYNNEI. V was trimmed by 2 bases and J by 3 bases, leaving 16 bases between them. The CDR3 totals 16 residues. CDR3 in DNA: TGTGCCAGCAGTGAACCTCCCGGGCCGGAAGAAGAGACCCAGTACTTC. Translated: CASSEPPGPEEETQYF. The whole variable domain, remainder taken from reference TRBV2 and TRBJ2-5, is EPEVTQTPSHQVTQMGQEVILRCVPISNHLYFYWYRQILGQKVEFLVSFYNNEISEKSEIFDDQFSVERPDGSNFTLKIRSTKLEDSAMYFCASSEPPGPEEETQYFGPGTRLLVL.

This chain links TRBV4-2 with TRBJ2-3, with a weak D call TRBD2 (6 bases). Germline CDR1 and CDR2: LGHNA and YNFKEQ. The CDR3 is 12 residues long. V shed 4 bases and J shed 4 bases, with 6 bases lying between them. CDR3 sequence: CASSRLADTQYF. CDR3 nucleotides: TGTGCCAGCAGCCGACTAGCAGATACGCAGTATTTT.

The chain recombines TRBV15 with TRBJ1-6; D is ambiguous. Germline lookup yields CDR1 LNHNV and CDR2 YYDKDF (reference sequence). The CDR3 is made up of 15 amino acids. V lost 0 bases, J lost 0 bases, and 3 bases lay in between. The CDR3 loop reads CATSRESSYNSPLHF. CDR3 coding DNA: TGTGCCACCAGCAGAGAATCCTCCTATAATTCACCCCTCCACTTT.

This clonotype has at least ten counts. The V and J genes are TRBV19 and TRBJ1-2; 8 nucleotides line up with TRBD1. Unmatched junction bases numbered 6, after V lost 2 bases and J lost 4 bases. There are 15 residues in the CDR3. The germline V gene encodes CDR1 LNHDA and CDR2 SQIVND (reference sequence). CDR3 residues: CASSIQGAQSYGYTF. The DNA of the CDR3 is TGTGCCAGTAGTATACAGGGGGCTCAAAGCTATGGCTACACCTTC.

The rearrangement links TRBV7-2 to TRBJ2-7, with D unresolved. The CDR3 extends over 12 amino acids. Trimming cost V 4 bases and J 3 bases, with 7 bases left between them. Germline CDR1 is SGHTA and CDR2 is FQGNSA. The CDR3 is CASSSPVYEQYF. The CDR3 DNA is TGTGCCAGCAGCTCCCCAGTCTACGAGCAGTACTTC.

The rearrangement links TRBV20-1 to TRBJ2-7; 8 bases map to TRBD1. This CDR3 region has 12 residues. V lost 4 bases to trimming and J lost 6 bases; unmatched junction nucleotides: 5. CDR1 is DFQATT, CDR2 SNEGSKA, per germline (reference sequence). CDR3 in amino acids: CSAIRGPGEQYF. CDR3 nucleotide sequence: TGCAGTGCTATCAGGGGGCCTGGCGAGCAGTACTTC.

Concerning this clonotype itself: A junction boundary mismatches the germline segment, possibly from a read error. The CDR3: CASSQSGLARGTDTLYF. In DNA form, the CDR3 reads TGTGCCAGCAGCCAATCGGGACTAGCGAGGGGCACAGATACGCTGTATTTT. The chain couples TRBV16 to TRBJ2-3; 10 positions agree with TRBD2. This CDR3 has 17 residues. Germline loops: CDR1 KGHSY, CDR2 FQNENV.

Remarks on this clonotype: A much more abundant neighbour one base away suggests this may be a read error. The chain uses TRBV20-1 and TRBJ1-4; D remains ambiguous. The CDR3 is 15 amino acids. The germline CDR1 and CDR2 sequences are DFQATT and SNEGSKA (reference sequence). Here the CDR3 reads CSARDPLGFREKLLF. The CDR3 DNA is TGCAGTGCTAGAGATCCCCTAGGTTTTAGGGAAAAACTGCTTTTT.

This chain uses TRBV25-1 with TRBJ1-1; 10 bases are a match to TRBD1. The CDR3 has 14 residues. Trimming at V came to 5 bases and at J to 5 bases, leaving 5 bases not matched to a gene. The V gene's germline CDR1 is MGHDK and CDR2 SYGVNS. CDR3 amino acids: CASSKTGGTTEAFF. CDR3 sequence (DNA): TGTGCCAGCAGTAAGACAGGGGGCACGACTGAAGCTTTCTTT.

This clonotype was seen at least ten times. The J gene is TRBJ2-3, the V gene TRBV10-2, with D uncertain. From germline, CDR1 is WSHSY and CDR2 SAAADI. This CDR3 region has 13 residues. Trimming stripped 3 bases from V and 2 bases from J, with 6 bases between. CDR3 bases: TGCGCCAGCAGTGACCAATCCACAGATACGCAGTATTTT. It is translated as CASSDQSTDTQYF.

At least ten counts were recorded for this clonotype. The CDR3 sequence: CASSQHRGADNQPQHF. In DNA, the CDR3 is TGCGCCAGCAGCCAACACAGGGGGGCGGACAATCAGCCCCAGCATTTT. The chain uses TRBV4-1 and TRBJ1-5, with 8 bases matching TRBD1. V was pared by 2 bases and J by 3 bases, with 6 bases of the junction left unmatched. The germline gives CDR1 MGHRA, CDR2 YSYEKL. There are 16 residues in the CDR3.

Comments on this clonotype: One base away lies a much larger clone, so this may be a sequencing read error. CDR3 nucleotides: TGCGCCAGCAGCTTGGGCGCGGGAGGCACCAATGAGCAGTTCTTC. Amino acid sequence: CASSLGAGGTNEQFF. The chain is built from TRBV5-1 and TRBJ2-1; TRBD2 matches 8 bases. V was pared by 0 bases and J by 6 bases, with 5 bases of the junction left unmatched. The CDR3 extends over 15 amino acids. CDR1 and CDR2 (germline): SGHRS, YFSETQ.

Concerning this clonotype: At one boundary the junction diverges from the germline segment, which might be a read error. The rearrangement uses TRBV24-1 and TRBJ2-1; weak D call: TRBD2 (5 bases). Germline V gene data show CDR1 as KGHDR and CDR2 as SFDVKD. The CDR3 spans 13 residues. The CDR3 region is CATREDDYKEQFF. As DNA, the CDR3 is TGTGCCACCAGGGAGGACGACTACAAGGAGCAGTTCTTC.

This sequence joins TRBV27 and TRBJ2-7; no clear D gene. V was shortened by 5 bases and J by 4 bases, with 9 bases between the two germline ends. The CDR3 is made up of 12 amino acids. Germline-derived CDR1 and CDR2 are MNHEY and SMNVEV (reference sequence). This CDR3 is CASSGSVYEQYF. CDR3 DNA sequence: TGTGCCAGCAGTGGAAGTGTTTACGAGCAGTACTTC.

V usage is TRBV7-9 and J usage is TRBJ1-2, with TRBD1 matching over 7 bases. Per the germline V gene, CDR1 is SEHNR and CDR2 is FQNEAQ (reference sequence). The CDR3 length is 15 residues. The junction had 6 bases not matched to a gene; V was cut back by 0 bases and J by 5 bases. The CDR3 sequence is CASSLAPRQGYGYTF. Written as DNA, the CDR3 is TGTGCCAGCAGCTTAGCCCCGAGACAGGGTTATGGCTACACCTTC.

The chain joins TRBV2 to TRBJ2-4, with D possibly being TRBD1 or TRBD2 (7 bases each). This CDR3 spans 15 amino acids. Looked up from germline, CDR1 is SNHLY and CDR2 is FYNNEI. V was cut by 4 bases and J by 3 bases, with 13 bases left in between. CDR3 DNA: TGTGCCAGCAGTGCCGACAGGGAGGGCAAAAACATTCAGTACTTC. It specifies CASSADREGKNIQYF.

This clonotype was counted a single time. The chain couples TRBV14 to TRBJ1-2; no definite D call. Per germline, CDR1 SGHDN and CDR2 FVKESK. This CDR3 is 15 amino acids long. V shed 2 bases and J shed 4 bases, with 14 bases lying between them. The CDR3 spells CASSQTADPIYGYTF. The CDR3 DNA sequence: TGTGCCAGCAGCCAAACAGCGGACCCTATCTATGGCTACACCTTC.

This clonotype was observed a few times. The CDR3: CSATRGADTQYF. As DNA, the CDR3 is TGCAGTGCTACCCGGGGAGCAGATACGCAGTATTTT. The genes are TRBV20-1 and TRBJ2-3, with a tentative D call TRBD2 (5 bases). Germline-derived CDR1 and CDR2 are DFQATT and SNEGSKA (reference sequence). With 4 bases removed from V and 4 bases from J, the gap between germline ends came to 9 bases. There are 12 residues in the CDR3.

In its sample, this clonotype was seen many times. This sequence joins TRBV5-1 and TRBJ2-7, with D perhaps matching TRBD2 (5 bases). The CDR3 consists of 15 residues. Per germline, CDR1 SGHRS and CDR2 YFSETQ. V was trimmed by 0 bases and J by 0 bases, leaving 10 bases between them. CDR3 sequence: CASSLGGVSSYEQYF. DNA for the CDR3: TGCGCCAGCAGCTTGGGGGGAGTTAGCTCCTACGAGCAGTACTTC.